Below, 9 T cell receptor beta chains from the same sample are listed, as sequenced in a study of cytomegalovirus exposure and HLA in healthy donors. PCR involved 60 Vbeta and 13 Jbeta primers. Sequenced by immunoSEQ multiplex PCR; TCRdb stores in-frame clones only, minus some. This sample has more than 150,000 clones, with roughly 80% found just once. The source material was PBMCs. These receptors all stem from a man aged 50 to 60 in good health and CMV-seronegative.

This clone was counted a single time. This sequence joins TRBV4-1 and TRBJ1-2; D is ambiguous. From germline, CDR1 is MGHRA and CDR2 YSYEKL. The CDR3 spans 14 residues. V was cut by 0 bases and J by 4 bases, with 9 bases left in between. The CDR3 coding sequence is TGCGCCAGCAGCCAAGATTGGGCAGGCTATGGCTACACCTTC. It is translated as CASSQDWAGYGYTF.

This clone was seen a handful of times. The chain carries TRBV5-1 and TRBJ1-2; no reliable D call. Per germline, CDR1 SGHRS and CDR2 YFSETQ. This CDR3 contains 14 residues. The V end was cut by 0 bases, the J end by 4 bases, with 10 bases between. CDR3 residues: CASSLDERTYGYTF. The CDR3 DNA is TGCGCCAGCAGCTTGGACGAGCGAACCTATGGCTACACCTTC.

The chain uses TRBV6-5 and TRBJ2-5; D is ambiguous. The better agreement between TRBJ2-7 and the DNA end casts doubt on the J call. CDR1 is MNHEY, CDR2 SVGAGI, per germline. CDR3 length equals 13 residues. The CDR3 region is CASSYKDSYEQYF. The CDR3 nucleotides are TGTGCCAGCAGTTACAAGGACTCCTACGAGCAGTACTTC.

The rearrangement uses TRBV7-3 and TRBJ2-2, with D uncertain. V lost 0 bases, J lost 6 bases, and 5 bases lay in between. There are 13 residues in the CDR3. Germline V CDR1 and CDR2: SGHTA, FQGTGA. CDR3 residues: CASSLTSSGELFF. CDR3 nucleotides: TGTGCCAGCAGCTTAACATCATCCGGGGAGCTGTTTTTT.

The rearrangement links TRBV18 to TRBJ1-3; D is unclear. Germline CDR1 KGHSH, CDR2 LQKENI. This CDR3 spans 16 amino acids. V lost 1 base, J lost 0 bases, and 10 bases lay in between. The CDR3 protein is CASSPLGEDSGNTIYF. The CDR3 coding sequence is TGTGCCAGCTCACCACTTGGAGAGGACTCTGGAAACACCATATATTTT.

This chain joins TRBV6-1 and TRBJ1-1, with 7 positions matching TRBD1. Germline lookup yields CDR1 MNHNS and CDR2 SASEGT. The CDR3 runs 14 residues. The V and J ends lost 5 bases and 1 base, in that order; junction bases with no gene match: 4. The chain's CDR3 is CASSPGQTNTEAFF. In DNA, the CDR3 is TGTGCCAGCAGTCCGGGACAGACGAACACTGAAGCTTTCTTT.

The chain's CDR3 is CASSGNRGGEKLFF. The CDR3 nucleotides read TGTGCCAGCAGTGGAAACAGGGGAGGCGAAAAACTGTTTTTT. The genes are TRBV25-1 and TRBJ1-4, with 7 nucleotides matching TRBD1. Trimming removed 4 bases from V and 8 bases from J; junction bases left unmatched: 7. Per the germline V gene, CDR1 is MGHDK and CDR2 is SYGVNS. This CDR3 is built from 14 residues.

The rearrangement links TRBV11-2 to TRBJ1-1; D is uncertain. Germline CDR1 reads SGHAT; CDR2 reads FQNNGV. The CDR3 contains 12 residues. The V gene lost 6 bases and the J gene lost 8 bases, with 13 bases spanning the gap. CDR3 amino acids: CASSGGSDEAFF. CDR3 sequence (DNA): TGTGCCAGCAGTGGAGGTTCGGACGAAGCTTTCTTT.

The chain has TRBV4-1 and TRBJ1-4; 8 bases align to TRBD1. The CDR3 consists of 15 residues. Germline values: CDR1 MGHRA, CDR2 YSYEKL. V lost 2 bases, J lost 4 bases, and 3 bases stayed unmatched. The CDR3 here is CASSQLQGVNEKLFF. The CDR3 coding sequence is TGCGCCAGCAGCCAACTACAGGGGGTTAATGAAAAACTGTTTTTT.